The clone carrying this T cell receptor (beta chain) occurred a few times. The antigen remains unidentified. These data belong to a study of blood T cells in healthy people across ages. The study, taken as a whole, reports: Percentage of naive T cells showed a strong correlation with TCR beta diversity. It was held that diversity estimates obtained from one million T cells represented underestimates.

It was with a sample-barcoded 5' primer and a J-beta primer mix that a second PCR of about 7 to 12 cycles was run. Per sample, CDR3-containing paired-end reads numbered at least 2.5 million. One entry per CDR3 protein results from TCRdb running MiXCR on the 5' RACE reads. The repertoire holds more than 700,000 distinct CDR3 sequences, with roughly 50% as singletons. Drawing of peripheral blood yielded roughly 9.3 milliliters from each donor. Germline lookup yields CDR1 SEHNR and CDR2 FQNEAQ (reference sequence). Trimming left V 3 bases short and J 8 bases short, with 10 bases between. CDR3 length equals 13 residues.

The V call is TRBV7-9, the J call TRBJ1-4; no definite D call. The sample comprised blood. The receptor was derived from a man older than 75 in good health. CDR3 loop: CASSFAPWEKLFF. For the CDR3, the DNA is TGTGCCAGCAGCTTCGCCCCCTGGGAAAAACTGTTTTTT.